Included here is one T cell receptor beta chain sequence, with context. Its antigen is still unknown. The data are from a study of T cell repertoires and HLA-DP antigens. Turning to the study itself: Donor ages ranged from 18-to-29 to 60-to-69; a couple of men, one woman.

Sequencing used immunoSEQ multiplex PCR; TCRdb keeps in-frame clones, though not all of them. The sample includes around 110,000 clones, nearly 95% seen only once; the top ten take over 0.25%. From germline, CDR1 is MDHEN and CDR2 SYDVKM. The CDR3 sequence is 15 residues long. V dropped 6 bases and J dropped 3; count of bases not matched to a gene: 8. The TCR comes from a woman aged 18-29 years in good health and CMV-seronegative. The J gene is TRBJ1-5, the V gene TRBV28; 7 positions agree with TRBD1. Sequencing used CD4+ T cells from PBMCs. The CDR3: CASRPVTGLNQPQHF. The CDR3 nucleotides are TGTGCCAGCAGGCCCGTGACAGGGCTCAATCAGCCCCAGCATTTT. The complete variable domain, with remaining parts taken from reference TRBV28 and TRBJ1-5, reads DVKVTQSSRYLVKRTGEKVFLECVQDMDHENMFWYRQDPGLGLRLIYFSYDVKMKEKGDIPEGYSVSREKKERFSLILESASTNQTSMYLCASRPVTGLNQPQHFGDGTRLSIL.